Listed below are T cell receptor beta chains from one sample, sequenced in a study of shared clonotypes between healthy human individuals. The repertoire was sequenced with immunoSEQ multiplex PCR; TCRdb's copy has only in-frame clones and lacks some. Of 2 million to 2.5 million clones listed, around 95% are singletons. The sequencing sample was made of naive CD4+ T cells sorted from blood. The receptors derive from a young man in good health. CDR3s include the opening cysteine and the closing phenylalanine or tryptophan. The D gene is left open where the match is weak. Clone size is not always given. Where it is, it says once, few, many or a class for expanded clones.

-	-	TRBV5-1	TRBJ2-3	TGCGCCAGCAGCTTGGACCCGGGGGGCTCCACAGATACGCAGTATTTT	CASSLDPGGSTDTQYF
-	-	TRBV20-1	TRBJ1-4	TGCAGCGTACAGTATAATGAAAAACTGTTTTTT	CSVQYNEKLFF
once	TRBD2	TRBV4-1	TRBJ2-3	TGCGCCAGCAGCCAGGGCCCCTTAGCGGGAGGGAGCACAGATACGCAGTATTTT	CASSQGPLAGGSTDTQYF
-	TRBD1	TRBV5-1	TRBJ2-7	TGCGCCAGCAGCACAGGGACAGCTCGAACCTACGAGCAGTACTTC	CASSTGTARTYEQYF
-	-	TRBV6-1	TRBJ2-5	TGTGCCAGCACCGGCCCCCTCCCCCGGGGTGAGACCCAGTACTTC	CASTGPLPRGETQYF
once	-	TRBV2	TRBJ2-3	TGTGCCAGCAGCCTTCTCGCGGATACGCAGTATTTT	CASSLLADTQYF
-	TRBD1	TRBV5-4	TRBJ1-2	TGTGCCAGCAGCTGGGACAGGCAGGGAAGCTATGGCTACACCTTC	CASSWDRQGSYGYTF
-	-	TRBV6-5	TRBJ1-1	TGTGCCAGCAGTTACCATACCCCCCCGAACACTGAAGCTTTCTTT	CASSYHTPPNTEAFF
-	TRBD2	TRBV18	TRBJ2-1	TGTGCCAGCTCGCGGCCGGGACTAGCGGCTTACAATGAGCAGTTCTTC	CASSRPGLAAYNEQFF
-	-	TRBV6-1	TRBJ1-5	TGTGCCAGCAGTGATTCCGGGTCAAATCAGCCCCAGCATTTT	CASSDSGSNQPQHF
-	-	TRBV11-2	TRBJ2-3	TGTGCCAGCAGCTTAGCGTCCCCAGGTAGCACAGATACGCAGTATTTT	CASSLASPGSTDTQYF
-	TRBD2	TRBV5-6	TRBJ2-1	TGTGCCAGCAGCTTTGAGGGACTAGCGGGAGTAGGCAATGAGCAGTTCTTC	CASSFEGLAGVGNEQFF
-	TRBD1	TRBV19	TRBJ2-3	TGTGCCAGTGGGACAGGCTACACAGATACGCAGTATTTT	CASGTGYTDTQYF
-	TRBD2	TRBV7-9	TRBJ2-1	TGTGCCAGCAGCCCGGGACTAGCGGGAAACAATGAGCAGTTCTTC	CASSPGLAGNNEQFF
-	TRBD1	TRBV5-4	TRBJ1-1	TGTGCCAGCAGCTACGACAGGGGGAACACTGAAGCTTTCTTT	CASSYDRGNTEAFF
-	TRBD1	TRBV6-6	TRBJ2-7	TGTGCCAGCAGGCCGGGACAGGGTCACGAGCAGTACTTC	CASRPGQGHEQYF
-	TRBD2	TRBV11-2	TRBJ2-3	TGTGCCAGCAGCTTAGCCGGGACTAGCGGGAGGTTTACGCAGTATTTT	CASSLAGTSGRFTQYF
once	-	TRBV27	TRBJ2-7	TGTGCCAGCAGTCCAGGGAGTCAGGGGCGGTACGAGCAGTACTTC	CASSPGSQGRYEQYF
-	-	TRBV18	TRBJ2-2	TGTGCCAGCTCACTATCGGACAGGAACACCGGGGAGCTGTTTTTT	CASSLSDRNTGELFF
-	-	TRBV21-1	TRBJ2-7	TGTGCCAGCAGCAAGGGGACAGGGGGGTTCTACGAGCAGTACTTC	CASSKGTGGFYEQYF
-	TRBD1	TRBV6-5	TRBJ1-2	TGTGCCAGCAGGCTATTCGGGACAGGGGACTATGGCTACACCTTC	CASRLFGTGDYGYTF
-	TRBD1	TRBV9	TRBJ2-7	TGTGCCAGCAGCGCGGACAGGTCCCCCTACGAGCAGTACTTC	CASSADRSPYEQYF
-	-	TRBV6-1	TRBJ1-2	TGTGCCAGCAGTGCCTTGGATGAGGTTAACTATGGCTACACCTTC	CASSALDEVNYGYTF
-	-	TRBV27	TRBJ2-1	TGTGCCAGCAGTCCGGAACTCCGGGACTTCTACAATGAGCAGTTCTTC	CASSPELRDFYNEQFF
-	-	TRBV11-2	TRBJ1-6	TGTGCCAGCAGCTCGGTACCCGGGACCTATAATTCACCCCTCCACTTT	CASSSVPGTYNSPLHF
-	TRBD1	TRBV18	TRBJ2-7	TGTGCCAGCTCACCTGGGACAGCAAAAACCTACGAGCAGTACTTC	CASSPGTAKTYEQYF
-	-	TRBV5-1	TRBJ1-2	TGCGCCAGCAGCTTGCAGCCGGGGGCGAGCTATGGCTACACCTTC	CASSLQPGASYGYTF
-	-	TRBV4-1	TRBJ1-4	TGCGCCAGCAGCCAAGAAAGTGAAAAACTGTTTTTT	CASSQESEKLFF
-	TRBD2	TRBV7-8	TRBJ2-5	TGTGCCAGCAGCTTCGGACTAGCGGGAGTCGTAGAGACCCAGTACTTC	CASSFGLAGVVETQYF
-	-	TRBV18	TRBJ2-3	TGTGCCAGCTCACCAGGAGTACCAGATACGCAGTATTTT	CASSPGVPDTQYF
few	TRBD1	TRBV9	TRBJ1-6	TGTGCCAGCAGCGTTGGACAGGGGGGGCCTAATTCACCCCTCCACTTT	CASSVGQGGPNSPLHF
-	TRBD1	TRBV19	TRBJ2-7	TGTGCCAGTAGCCCTCTAAGGGGAACAGGGGGTGACTACGAGCAGTACTTC	CASSPLRGTGGDYEQYF
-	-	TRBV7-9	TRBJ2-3	TGTGCCAGCAGCCGAATAGCAGCAGATACGCAGTATTTT	CASSRIAADTQYF
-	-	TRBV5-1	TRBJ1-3	TGCGCCAGCAGCTCTGGGGACACCTCTGGAAACACCATATATTTT	CASSSGDTSGNTIYF
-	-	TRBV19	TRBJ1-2	TGTGCCAGTAGTATAGAAGAGGGGAATTTACATGGCTACACCTTC	CASSIEEGNLHGYTF
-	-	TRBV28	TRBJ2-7	TGTGCCAGCCGATTACGGGACCGCGAGCAGTACTTC	CASRLRDREQYF
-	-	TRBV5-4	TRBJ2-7	TGTGCCAGCAGCACGACAGCTTCCTACGAGCAGTACTTC	CASSTTASYEQYF
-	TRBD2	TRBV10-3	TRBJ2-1	TGTGCCATCAGGAAACTAGCGGGTCACAATGAGCAGTTCTTC	CAIRKLAGHNEQFF
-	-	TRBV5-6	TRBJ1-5	TGTGCCAGCAGCTTGTTTGACCAGCCCCAGCATTTT	CASSLFDQPQHF
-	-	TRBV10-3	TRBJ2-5	TGTGCCATCAGTGAAGCCCCTCCGGAGACCCAGTACTTC	CAISEAPPETQYF
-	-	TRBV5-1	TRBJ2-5	TGCGCCAGCAGCTTATCGGGGGCTGGGGAGACCCAGTACTTC	CASSLSGAGETQYF
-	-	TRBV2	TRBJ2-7	TGTGCCAGCAGTGCCGAGGGCTACGAGCAGTACTTC	CASSAEGYEQYF
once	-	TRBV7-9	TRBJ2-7	TGTGCCAGCAGTCGACTCCTCTCCTACGAGCAGTACTTC	CASSRLLSYEQYF
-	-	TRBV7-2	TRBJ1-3	TGTGCCAGCAGCCCGTCTTTAGCGGGCGCGTTAGGGGGAAACACCATATATTTT	CASSPSLAGALGGNTIYF